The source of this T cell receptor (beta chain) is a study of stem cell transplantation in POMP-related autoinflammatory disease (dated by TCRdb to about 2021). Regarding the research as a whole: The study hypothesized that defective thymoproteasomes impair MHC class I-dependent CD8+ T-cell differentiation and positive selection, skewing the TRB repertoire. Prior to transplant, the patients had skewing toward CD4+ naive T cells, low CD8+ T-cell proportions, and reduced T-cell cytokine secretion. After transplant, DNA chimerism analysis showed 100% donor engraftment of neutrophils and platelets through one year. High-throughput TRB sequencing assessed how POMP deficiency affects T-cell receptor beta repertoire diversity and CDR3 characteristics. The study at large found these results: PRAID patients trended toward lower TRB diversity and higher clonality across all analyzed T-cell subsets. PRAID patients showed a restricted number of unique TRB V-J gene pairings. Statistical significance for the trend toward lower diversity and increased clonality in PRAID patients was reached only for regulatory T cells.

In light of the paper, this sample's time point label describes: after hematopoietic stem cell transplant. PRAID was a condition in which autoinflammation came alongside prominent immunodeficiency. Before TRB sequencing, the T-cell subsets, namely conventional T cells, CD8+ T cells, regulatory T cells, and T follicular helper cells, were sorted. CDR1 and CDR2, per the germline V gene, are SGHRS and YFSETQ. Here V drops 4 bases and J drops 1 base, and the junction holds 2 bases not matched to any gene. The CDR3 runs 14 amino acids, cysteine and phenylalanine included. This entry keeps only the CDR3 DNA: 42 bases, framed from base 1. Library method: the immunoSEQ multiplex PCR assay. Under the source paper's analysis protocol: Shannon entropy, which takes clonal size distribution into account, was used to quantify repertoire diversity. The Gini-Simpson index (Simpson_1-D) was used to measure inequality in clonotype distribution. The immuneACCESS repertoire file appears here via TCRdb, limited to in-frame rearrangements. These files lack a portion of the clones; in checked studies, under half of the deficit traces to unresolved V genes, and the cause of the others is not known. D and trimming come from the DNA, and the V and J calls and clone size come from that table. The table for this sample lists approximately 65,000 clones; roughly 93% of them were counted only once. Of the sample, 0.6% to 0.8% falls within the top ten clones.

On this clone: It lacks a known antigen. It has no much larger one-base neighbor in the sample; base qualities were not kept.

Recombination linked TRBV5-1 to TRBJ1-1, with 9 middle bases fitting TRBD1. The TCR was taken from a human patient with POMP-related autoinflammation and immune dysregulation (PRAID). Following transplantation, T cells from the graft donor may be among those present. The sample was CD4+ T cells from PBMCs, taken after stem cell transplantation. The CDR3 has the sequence CASSRGQGNTEAFF. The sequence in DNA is TGCGCCAGCAGCCGGGGACAGGGGAACACTGAAGCTTTCTTT. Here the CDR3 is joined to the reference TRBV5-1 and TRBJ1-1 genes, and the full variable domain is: KAGVTQTPRYLIKTRGQQVTLSCSPISGHRSVSWYQQTPGQGLQFLFEYFSETQRNKGNFPGRFSGRQFSNSRSEMNVSTLELGDSALYLCASSRGQGNTEAFFGQGTRLTVV.